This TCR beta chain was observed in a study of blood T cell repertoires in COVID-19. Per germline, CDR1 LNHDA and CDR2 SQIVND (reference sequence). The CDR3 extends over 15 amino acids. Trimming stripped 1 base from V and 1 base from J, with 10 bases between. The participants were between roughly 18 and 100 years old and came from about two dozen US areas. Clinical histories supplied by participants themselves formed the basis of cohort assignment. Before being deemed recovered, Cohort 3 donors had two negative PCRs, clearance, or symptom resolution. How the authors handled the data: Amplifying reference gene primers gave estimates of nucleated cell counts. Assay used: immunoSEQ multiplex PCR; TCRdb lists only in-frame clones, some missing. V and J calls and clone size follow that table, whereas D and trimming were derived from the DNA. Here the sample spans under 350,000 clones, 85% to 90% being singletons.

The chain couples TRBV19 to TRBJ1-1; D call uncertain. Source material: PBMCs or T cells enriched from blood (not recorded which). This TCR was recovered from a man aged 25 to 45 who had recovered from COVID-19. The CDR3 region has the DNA TGTGCCAGTAGTATAGCGTTCGGTGGGAACACTGAAGCTTTCTTT. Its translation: CASSIAFGGNTEAFF.